This TCR beta chain was identified in a study of blood T cell repertoires in COVID-19. Only in-frame clones appear in the TCRdb table, and some are missing; sequencing was by immunoSEQ multiplex PCR. The table includes tens of thousands of clones, 74% detected once. The CDR3 has 14 residues. Deletions cut 6 bases from V and 4 bases from J, with 12 bases between. Per germline, CDR1 SNHLY and CDR2 FYNNEI. This receptor was identified in a man aged 65 to 79 with COVID-19, enrolled during active disease. The chain couples TRBV2 to TRBJ1-4, with unresolved D. Material for sequencing was peripheral blood. The CDR3 DNA is TGTGCCAGCAGGGCGAGGGCTGGTAATGAAAAACTGTTTTTT. The encoded protein is CASRARAGNEKLFF.